This TCR beta chain was recorded in a study of blood T cell repertoires in COVID-19. About the research overall: T cells, B-cell-depleted T cells, or PBMCs supplied cDNA or gDNA.

Generated by immunoSEQ multiplex PCR, the TCRdb table keeps only in-frame clones and is missing some. This sample carries 100,000 to 150,000 clones, over 60% of them seen once, and the ten largest clones take 1.9%. The sequence derives from a woman in her 70s with acute or convalescent COVID-19. Sample: peripheral blood.

For the CDR3, the DNA is TGTGCCAGCAGCCAAGCTGGGACAAGGGCGTATTGGAACACTGAAGCTTTCTTT. Protein product: CASSQAGTRAYWNTEAFF. The rearrangement joins TRBV14 to TRBJ1-1, with TRBD1 as a possible D gene (6 bases). V was clipped by 1 base and J by 1 base, with 19 bases between them. The germline V gene has CDR1 SGHDN and CDR2 FVKESK. This CDR3 contains 18 residues. Filled out from reference TRBV14 and TRBJ1-1, the complete variable domain reads EAGVTQFPSHSVIEKGQTVTLRCDPISGHDNLYWYRRVMGKEIKFLLHFVKESKQDESGMPNNRFLAERTGGTYSTLKVQPAELEDSGVYFCASSQAGTRAYWNTEAFFGQGTRLTVV.